What follows are 23 T cell receptor beta chains derived from one specimen sequenced in a study of cytomegalovirus exposure and HLA in healthy donors. PCR amplification relied on 60 Vbeta primers (plus 13 Jbeta primers). Using immunoSEQ multiplex PCR, the repertoire was profiled, and TCRdb retains in-frame clones only, with some absent. Among some 220,000 clones, roughly 78% were seen once, and the ten largest hold approximately 0.49%. Sequencing was carried out using PBMCs. The receptors originated from a boy aged 5-17 years in good health and CMV-seronegative.

The chain uses TRBV12-2 and TRBJ2-7; the table's D call, TRBD2, was not checked against the DNA. TRBV12-2 is classified as a pseudogene. This CDR3 has 17 amino acids. CDR3 in amino acids: CASRLDALAGTSPEQYF. The CDR3 DNA follows: TGTGCAAGTCGCTTAGATGCACTAGCGGGTACTTCACCCGAGCAGTACTTC.

This chain joins TRBV29-1 and TRBJ1-5, with TRBD1 identical over 12 bases. The length of the CDR3 is 15 residues. Germline CDR1 reads SQVTM; CDR2 reads ANQGSEA. V trimming: 4 bases; J trimming: 2 bases; junction bases outside the gene matches: 3. CDR3 coding DNA: TGCAGCGTTGGGGGGACAGGGGGCGGCAATCAGCCCCAGCATTTT. It translates to CSVGGTGGGNQPQHF. The whole variable domain, filled in from reference TRBV29-1 and TRBJ1-5, reads SAVISQKPSRDICQRGTSLTIQCQVDSQVTMMFWYRQQPGQSLTLIATANQGSEATYESGFVIDKFPISRPNLTFSTLTVSNMSPEDSSIYLCSVGGTGGGNQPQHFGDGTRLSIL.

In regard to this clone: One end of the junction fails to match germline, which may point to a read error. The chain's CDR3 is CVSSPQTSAQETQYF. The CDR3, as DNA: TGTGTCAGCTCGCCCCAAACTAGCGCCCAAGAGACCCAGTACTTC. The V and J genes are TRBV18 and TRBJ2-5, with TRBD2 identical over 7 bases. The CDR3 consists of 15 residues. Germline CDR1 reads KGHSH; CDR2 reads LQKENI.

The chain couples TRBV7-9 to TRBJ1-2, with D possibly being TRBD1 (5 bases). With 5 bases removed from V and 8 bases from J, the gap between germline ends came to 12 bases. The CDR3 is made up of 12 amino acids. Germline V CDR1 and CDR2: SEHNR, FQNEAQ (reference sequence). CDR3 sequence reads: CASSRDREGYTF. In nucleotides, the CDR3 is TGTGCCAGCAGCCGCGACAGAGAAGGCTACACCTTC. Full variable domain (missing parts from reference TRBV7-9 and TRBJ1-2): DTGVSQNPRHKITKRGQNVTFRCDPISEHNRLYWYRQTLGQGPEFLTYFQNEAQLEKSRLLSDRFSAERPKGSFSTLEIQRTEQGDSAMYLCASSRDREGYTFGSGTRLTVV.

The chain couples TRBV27 to TRBJ1-6; 7 nucleotides line up with TRBD1. Germline loops: CDR1 MNHEY, CDR2 SMNVEV (reference sequence). After removal of 6 bases from V and 1 base from J, the junction contained 6 bases not matched to a gene. The CDR3 has 16 amino acids. As DNA, the CDR3 is TGTGCCAGCAGGACCCAGACAGGGTCCTATAATTCACCCCTCCACTTT. Amino acid sequence: CASRTQTGSYNSPLHF.

V and J are TRBV15 and TRBJ2-1; TRBD1 agrees at 7 bases. V was clipped by 2 bases and J by 7 bases; unmatched bases: 8. Germline-derived CDR1 and CDR2 are LNHNV and YYDKDF (reference sequence). The CDR3 covers 15 residues. The CDR3 spells CATSRRDSLENEQFF. Written as DNA, the CDR3 is TGTGCCACCAGCAGAAGGGACAGCCTTGAGAATGAGCAGTTCTTC.

The chain uses TRBV13 and TRBJ2-2; D possibly corresponds to TRBD1 (6 bases). With 1 base removed from V and 4 bases from J, the gap between germline ends came to 13 bases. Germline loops: CDR1 PRHDT, CDR2 FYEKMQ (reference sequence). CDR3 length: 16 amino acids. The CDR3: CASSLVEGESTGELFF. The CDR3 bases are TGTGCCAGCAGCTTAGTTGAGGGGGAGAGCACCGGGGAGCTGTTTTTT.

This chain joins TRBV30 and TRBJ1-2; 8 bases align to TRBD1. Germline trimming cut 8 bases from V and 0 bases from J; bases unmatched to any gene: 8. The CDR3 spans 14 residues. The germline CDR1 and CDR2 sequences are GTSNPN and SVGIG (reference sequence). CDR3 region: CAMDREGANYGYTF. The DNA for the CDR3 is TGTGCCATGGACAGGGAGGGGGCTAACTATGGCTACACCTTC.

CDR3 bases: TGTGCCTGGAGTGTCGGGGGACTAGCGGAGCCCTACGAGCAGTACTTC. Translating it yields CAWSVGGLAEPYEQYF. V usage is TRBV30 and J usage is TRBJ2-7; 11 bases align to TRBD2. The germline V gene encodes CDR1 GTSNPN and CDR2 SVGIG (reference sequence). The CDR3 runs 16 residues. V lost 0 bases to trimming and J lost 2 bases; unmatched junction nucleotides: 6.

The rearrangement links TRBV30 to TRBJ1-1; no definite D call. The CDR3 consists of 14 residues. With 1 base removed from V and 7 bases from J, the gap between germline ends came to 16 bases. The V gene's germline CDR1 is GTSNPN and CDR2 SVGIG (reference sequence). The CDR3 region is CAWSGTLIPSEAFF. As DNA, the CDR3 is TGTGCCTGGAGTGGGACTTTAATTCCCAGTGAAGCTTTCTTT. The full variable domain, completed using reference TRBV30 and TRBJ1-1, is SQTIHQWPATLVQPVGSPLSLECTVEGTSNPNLYWYRQAAGRGLQLLFYSVGIGQISSEVPQNLSASRPQDRQFILSSKKLLLSDSGFYLCAWSGTLIPSEAFFGQGTRLTVV.

This rearrangement joins TRBV30 to TRBJ1-2, with D possibly TRBD1 on 5 matching bases. Germline loops: CDR1 GTSNPN, CDR2 SVGIG (reference sequence). This CDR3 has 12 residues. V was shortened by 2 bases and J by 8 bases, with 12 bases between the two germline ends. The CDR3 protein is CAWSTGGGGYTF. CDR3 nucleotides: TGTGCCTGGAGTACGGGGGGTGGGGGCTACACCTTC. The whole variable domain, filled in from reference TRBV30 and TRBJ1-2, reads SQTIHQWPATLVQPVGSPLSLECTVEGTSNPNLYWYRQAAGRGLQLLFYSVGIGQISSEVPQNLSASRPQDRQFILSSKKLLLSDSGFYLCAWSTGGGGYTFGSGTRLTVV.

The rearrangement uses TRBV5-1 and TRBJ2-7, with D possibly being TRBD1 (6 bases). In germline, CDR1 is SGHRS, CDR2 YFSETQ. Trimming left V 4 bases short and J 4 bases short, with 24 bases between. The CDR3 runs to 17 residues. The chain's CDR3 is CASSQGTLLQNIYEQYF. The CDR3 DNA is TGCGCCAGCAGCCAGGGGACCTTGCTACAAAACATTTACGAGCAGTACTTC.

CDR3 residues: CASSATGGWSYEQYF. The CDR3 DNA reads as TGTGCCAGCAGTGCTACAGGGGGCTGGTCCTACGAGCAGTACTTC. The chain has TRBV27 and TRBJ2-7, with TRBD1 matching 9 bases. This CDR3 has 15 residues. Germline V CDR1 and CDR2: MNHEY, SMNVEV (reference sequence). J gave up 1 base and V 5 bases, and 6 bases lay outside the gene matches.

This clone came up once. The chain joins TRBV5-1 to TRBJ2-5, with D possibly TRBD2 on 6 matching bases. Germline values: CDR1 SGHRS, CDR2 YFSETQ. The CDR3 has 14 amino acids. V was cut by 3 bases and J by 2 bases, with 11 bases left in between. CDR3 amino acids: CASSWGLRQETQYF. The CDR3 region has the DNA TGCGCCAGCAGCTGGGGACTGAGACAAGAGACCCAGTACTTC.

The rearrangement links TRBV2 to TRBJ1-3; D gene uncertain. This CDR3 comprises 12 residues. The germline CDR1 and CDR2 sequences are SNHLY and FYNNEI. Deletions cut 3 bases from V and 10 bases from J, with 10 bases between. The CDR3 region is CASSENVATIYF. CDR3 nucleotide sequence: TGTGCCAGCAGTGAGAATGTCGCGACCATATATTTT.

This clone appeared once. The chain links TRBV19 to TRBJ1-5, with a possible D match to TRBD1 (5 bases). V was trimmed by 3 bases and J by 6 bases, leaving 12 bases between them. The length of the CDR3 is 14 residues. CDR1 and CDR2 from the germline V gene are LNHDA and SQIVND (reference sequence). This CDR3 is CASSMGGRAQPQHF. The CDR3 DNA reads as TGTGCCAGTAGTATGGGGGGAAGGGCTCAGCCCCAGCATTTT.

The chain recombines TRBV5-4 with TRBJ1-1; TRBD1 matches 9 bases. The CDR3 covers 15 residues. Germline V gene sequence: CDR1 SGHNT, CDR2 YYREEE (reference sequence). With 5 bases clipped from V and 0 bases from J, the junction kept 5 bases outside the gene matches. CDR3 DNA: TGTGCCAGCAGTACAGGGGGCGCAATGAACACTGAAGCTTTCTTT. This sequence encodes CASSTGGAMNTEAFF. Combining the CDR3 with reference TRBV5-4 and TRBJ1-1 gives the whole variable domain ETGVTQSPTHLIKTRGQQVTLRCSSQSGHNTVSWYQQALGQGPQFIFQYYREEENGRGNFPPRFSGLQFPNYSSELNVNALELDDSALYLCASSTGGAMNTEAFFGQGTRLTVV.

A few counts support this clone. The chain couples TRBV5-4 to TRBJ2-5; perhaps TRBD2 as D (5 bases). Germline CDR1 reads SGHNT; CDR2 reads YYREEE (reference sequence). This CDR3 region has 14 residues. Trimming removed 10 bases from V and 1 base from J, with 17 bases in between. CDR3 in DNA: TGTGCCGTCTCGTATGACGGGATCCAAGAGACCCAGTACTTC. Protein product: CAVSYDGIQETQYF.

This CDR3 is CASSFFAGGEDQPQHF. The CDR3, as DNA: TGTGCCAGCAGTTTTTTTGCAGGGGGCGAGGATCAGCCCCAGCATTTT. The chain employs TRBV6-5 and TRBJ1-5; 8 bases align to TRBD1. Germline lookup yields CDR1 MNHEY and CDR2 SVGAGI. After removal of 4 bases from V and 5 bases from J, the junction contained 10 bases not matched to a gene. The CDR3 is 16 amino acids.

Worth noting for this clone: The CDR3 does not close with the conserved phenylalanine or tryptophan, likely indicating a read error. The limits of the CDR3 on the DNA are not certain, so only TCRdb's listed CDR3 is given. V and J are TRBV11-3 and TRBJ1-1; TRBD1 is the table's D call, not checked against the DNA. The CDR3 length is 13 residues, termini included. Germline lookup yields CDR1 SGHNT and CDR2 YENEEA. CDR3 residues: CASSLAKTRQGTY.

Written as DNA, the CDR3 is TGTGCCAGCAGTGGAGGGAGGGCAGCGATTAATGAAAAACTGTTTTTT. Translation: CASSGGRAAINEKLFF. The rearrangement links TRBV25-1 to TRBJ1-4; no clear D. The CDR3 sequence is 16 residues long. V was pared by 4 bases and J by 4 bases, with 16 bases between. Germline loops: CDR1 MGHDK, CDR2 SYGVNS.

This chain joins TRBV7-8 and TRBJ2-5; possibly TRBD1 for D (6 bases). Germline loops: CDR1 SGHVS, CDR2 FQNEAQ. The CDR3 consists of 15 residues. Trimming took off 6 bases at V and 5 bases at J, with 19 bases between the two ends. CDR3 residues: CASRSDTGKRETQYF. CDR3 bases: TGTGCCAGCAGGTCCGACACAGGGAAAAGGGAGACCCAGTACTTC.

The V and J genes are TRBV14 and TRBJ1-1, with D maybe TRBD1 (6 bases). V gave up 4 bases and J gave up 3 bases, with 15 bases separating them. The CDR3 is 15 amino acids. From germline, CDR1 is SGHDN and CDR2 FVKESK. CDR3: CASSPLRGWDTEAFF. CDR3 DNA sequence: TGTGCCAGCAGCCCGTTAAGGGGGTGGGACACTGAAGCTTTCTTT.